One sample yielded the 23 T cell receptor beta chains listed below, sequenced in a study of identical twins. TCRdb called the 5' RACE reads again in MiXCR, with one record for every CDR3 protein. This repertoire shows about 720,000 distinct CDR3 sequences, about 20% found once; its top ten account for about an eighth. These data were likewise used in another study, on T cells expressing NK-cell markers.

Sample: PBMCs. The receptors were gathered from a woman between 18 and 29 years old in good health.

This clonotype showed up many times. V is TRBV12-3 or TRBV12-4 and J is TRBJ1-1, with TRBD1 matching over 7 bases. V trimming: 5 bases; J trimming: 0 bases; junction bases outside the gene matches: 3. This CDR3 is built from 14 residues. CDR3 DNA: TGTGCCAGCAGTCCCGGACAGGTGAACACTGAAGCTTTCTTT. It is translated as CASSPGQVNTEAFF.

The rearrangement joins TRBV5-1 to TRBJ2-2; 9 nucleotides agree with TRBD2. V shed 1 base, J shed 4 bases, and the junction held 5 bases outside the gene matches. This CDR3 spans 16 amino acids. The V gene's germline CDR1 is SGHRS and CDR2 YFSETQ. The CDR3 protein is CASSLWLAGTTGELFF. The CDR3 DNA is TGCGCCAGCAGCTTGTGGCTAGCGGGGACCACCGGGGAGCTGTTTTTT.

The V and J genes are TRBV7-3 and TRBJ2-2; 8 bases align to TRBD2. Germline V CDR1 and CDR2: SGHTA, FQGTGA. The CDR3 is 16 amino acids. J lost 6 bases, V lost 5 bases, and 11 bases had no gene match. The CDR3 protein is CASSTVPGLDSGELFF. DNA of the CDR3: TGTGCCAGCAGCACAGTCCCGGGACTAGATTCCGGGGAGCTGTTTTTT.

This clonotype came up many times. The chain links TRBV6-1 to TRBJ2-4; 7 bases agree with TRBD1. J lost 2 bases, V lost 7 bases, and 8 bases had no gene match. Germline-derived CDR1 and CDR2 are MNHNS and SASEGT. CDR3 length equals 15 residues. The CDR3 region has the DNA TGTGCCAGCAAAAAGGGGGACAGTTCCAAAAACATTCAGTACTTC. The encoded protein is CASKKGDSSKNIQYF.

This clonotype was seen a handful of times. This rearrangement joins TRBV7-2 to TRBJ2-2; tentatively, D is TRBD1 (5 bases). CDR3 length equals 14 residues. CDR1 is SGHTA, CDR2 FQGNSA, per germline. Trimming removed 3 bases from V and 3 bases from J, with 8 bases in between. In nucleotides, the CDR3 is TGTGCCAGCAGCTTTGACAGCTACACCGGGGAGCTGTTTTTT. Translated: CASSFDSYTGELFF.

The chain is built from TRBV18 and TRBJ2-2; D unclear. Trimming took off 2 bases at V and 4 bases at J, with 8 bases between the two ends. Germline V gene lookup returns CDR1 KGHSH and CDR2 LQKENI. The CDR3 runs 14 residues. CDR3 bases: TGTGCCAGCTCACCAAGGATGATCACCGGGGAGCTGTTTTTT. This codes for CASSPRMITGELFF.

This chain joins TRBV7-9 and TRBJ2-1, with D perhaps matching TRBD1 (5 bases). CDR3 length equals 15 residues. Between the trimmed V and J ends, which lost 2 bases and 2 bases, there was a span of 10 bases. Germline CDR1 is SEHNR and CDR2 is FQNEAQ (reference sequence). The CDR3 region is CASSLRTNTYNEQFF. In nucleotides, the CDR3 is TGTGCCAGCAGCTTAAGGACAAACACCTACAATGAGCAGTTCTTC. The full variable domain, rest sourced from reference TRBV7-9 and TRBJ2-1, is DTGVSQNPRHKITKRGQNVTFRCDPISEHNRLYWYRQTLGQGPEFLTYFQNEAQLEKSRLLSDRFSAERPKGSFSTLEIQRTEQGDSAMYLCASSLRTNTYNEQFFGPGTRLTVL.

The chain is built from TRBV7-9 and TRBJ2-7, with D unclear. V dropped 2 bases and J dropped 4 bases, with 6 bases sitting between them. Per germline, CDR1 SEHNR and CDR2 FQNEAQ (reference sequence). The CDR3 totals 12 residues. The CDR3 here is CASSLHSYEQYF. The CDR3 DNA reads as TGTGCCAGCAGCTTACACAGTTACGAGCAGTACTTC.

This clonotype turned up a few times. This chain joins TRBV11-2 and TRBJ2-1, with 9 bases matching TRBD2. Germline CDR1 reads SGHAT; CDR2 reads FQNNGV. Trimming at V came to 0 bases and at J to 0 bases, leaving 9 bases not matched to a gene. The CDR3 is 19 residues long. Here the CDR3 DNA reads TGTGCCAGCAGCTTAGATCTCCCGACTAGCGGCAGCTCCTACAATGAGCAGTTCTTC. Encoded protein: CASSLDLPTSGSSYNEQFF.

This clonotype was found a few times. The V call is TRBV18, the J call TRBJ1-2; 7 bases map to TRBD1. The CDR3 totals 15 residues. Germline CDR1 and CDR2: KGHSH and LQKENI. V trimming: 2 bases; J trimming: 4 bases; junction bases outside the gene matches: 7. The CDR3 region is CASSPSEGARYGYTF. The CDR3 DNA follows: TGTGCCAGCTCACCATCGGAGGGGGCGCGCTATGGCTACACCTTC.

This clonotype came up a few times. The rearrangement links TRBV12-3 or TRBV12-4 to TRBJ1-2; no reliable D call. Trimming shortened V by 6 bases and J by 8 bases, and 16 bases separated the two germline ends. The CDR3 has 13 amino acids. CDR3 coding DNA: TGTGCCAGCAGCTCGAAGGAAAAAAAGGGCTACACCTTC. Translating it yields CASSSKEKKGYTF.

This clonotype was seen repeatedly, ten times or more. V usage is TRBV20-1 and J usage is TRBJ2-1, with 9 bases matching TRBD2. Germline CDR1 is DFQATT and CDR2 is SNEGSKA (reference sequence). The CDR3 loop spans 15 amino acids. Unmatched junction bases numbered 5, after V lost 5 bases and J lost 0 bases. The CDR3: CSAPGLAASYNEQFF. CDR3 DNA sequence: TGCAGTGCTCCGGGACTAGCAGCCTCCTACAATGAGCAGTTCTTC.

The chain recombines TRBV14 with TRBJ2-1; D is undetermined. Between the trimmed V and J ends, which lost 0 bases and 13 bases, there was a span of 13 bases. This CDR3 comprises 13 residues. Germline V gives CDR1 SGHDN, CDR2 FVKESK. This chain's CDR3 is CASSQDYLSGQFF. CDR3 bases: TGTGCCAGCAGCCAAGATTATCTTAGTGGACAGTTCTTC.

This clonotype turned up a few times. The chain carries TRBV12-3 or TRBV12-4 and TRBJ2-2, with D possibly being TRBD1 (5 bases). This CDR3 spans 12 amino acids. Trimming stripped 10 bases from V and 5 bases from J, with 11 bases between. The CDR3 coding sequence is TGTGCCACCAAGGGGTGGACCGGGGAGCTGTTTTTT. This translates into CATKGWTGELFF.

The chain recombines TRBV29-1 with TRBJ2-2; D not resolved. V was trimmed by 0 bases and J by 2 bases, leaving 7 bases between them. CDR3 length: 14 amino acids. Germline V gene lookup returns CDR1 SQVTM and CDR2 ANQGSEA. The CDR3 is CSVEDPANTGELFF. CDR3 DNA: TGCAGCGTTGAAGACCCAGCCAACACCGGGGAGCTGTTTTTT.

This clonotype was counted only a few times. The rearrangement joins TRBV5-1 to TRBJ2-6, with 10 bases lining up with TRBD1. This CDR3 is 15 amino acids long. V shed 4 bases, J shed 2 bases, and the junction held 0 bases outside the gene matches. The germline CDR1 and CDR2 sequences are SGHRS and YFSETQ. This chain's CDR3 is CASSGQGAGANVLTF. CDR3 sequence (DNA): TGCGCCAGCAGCGGACAGGGGGCTGGGGCCAACGTCCTGACTTTC.

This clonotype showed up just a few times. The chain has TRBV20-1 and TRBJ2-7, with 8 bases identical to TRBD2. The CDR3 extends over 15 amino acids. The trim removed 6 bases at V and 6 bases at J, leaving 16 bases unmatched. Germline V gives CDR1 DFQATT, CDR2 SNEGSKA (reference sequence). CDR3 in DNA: TGCAGTGCCCTTCGGTGGGGGACTAGGCTTCGCGAGCAGTACTTC. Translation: CSALRWGTRLREQYF.

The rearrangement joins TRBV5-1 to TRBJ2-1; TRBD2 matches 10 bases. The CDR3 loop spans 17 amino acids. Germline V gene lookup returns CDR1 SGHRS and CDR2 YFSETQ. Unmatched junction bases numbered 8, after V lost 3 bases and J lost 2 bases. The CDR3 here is CASSSQTSGPTYNEQFF. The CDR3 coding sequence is TGCGCCAGCAGCTCACAGACTAGCGGGCCTACCTACAATGAGCAGTTCTTC.

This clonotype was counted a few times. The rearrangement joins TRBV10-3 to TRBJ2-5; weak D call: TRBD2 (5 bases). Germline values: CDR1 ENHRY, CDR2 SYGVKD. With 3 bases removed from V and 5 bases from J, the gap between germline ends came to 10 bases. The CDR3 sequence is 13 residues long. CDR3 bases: TGTGCCATCAGTGACGCGCGGGTCGAGACCCAGTACTTC. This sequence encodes CAISDARVETQYF.

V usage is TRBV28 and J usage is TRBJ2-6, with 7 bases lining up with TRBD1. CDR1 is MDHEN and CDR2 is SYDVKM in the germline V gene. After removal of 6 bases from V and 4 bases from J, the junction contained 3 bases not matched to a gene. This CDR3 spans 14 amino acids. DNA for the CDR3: TGTGCCAGCAGACAGGGGAACGGGGCCAACGTCCTGACTTTC. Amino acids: CASRQGNGANVLTF.

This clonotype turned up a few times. Here the CDR3 reads CASSETSDETQYF. CDR3 nucleotides: TGCGCCAGCAGTGAAACTAGCGACGAGACCCAGTACTTC. The genes are TRBV10-1 and TRBJ2-5; TRBD2 agrees at 7 bases. With V trimmed by 3 bases and J by 5 bases, 3 bases remained unmatched. Germline CDR1 is WNHNN and CDR2 is SYGVQD (reference sequence). The CDR3 is made up of 13 amino acids.

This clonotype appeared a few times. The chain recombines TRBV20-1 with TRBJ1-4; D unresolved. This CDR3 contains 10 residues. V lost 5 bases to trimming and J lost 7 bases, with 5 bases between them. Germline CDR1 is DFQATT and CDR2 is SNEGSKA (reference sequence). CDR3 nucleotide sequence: TGCAGTGCTGAAGCTGAAAAACTGTTTTTT. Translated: CSAEAEKLFF.

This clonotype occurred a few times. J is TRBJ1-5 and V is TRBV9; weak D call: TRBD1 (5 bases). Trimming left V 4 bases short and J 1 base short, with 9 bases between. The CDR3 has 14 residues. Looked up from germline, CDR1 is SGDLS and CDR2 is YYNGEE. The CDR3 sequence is CASSPGLSNQPQHF. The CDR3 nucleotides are TGTGCCAGCAGCCCAGGGTTAAGCAATCAGCCCCAGCATTTT.